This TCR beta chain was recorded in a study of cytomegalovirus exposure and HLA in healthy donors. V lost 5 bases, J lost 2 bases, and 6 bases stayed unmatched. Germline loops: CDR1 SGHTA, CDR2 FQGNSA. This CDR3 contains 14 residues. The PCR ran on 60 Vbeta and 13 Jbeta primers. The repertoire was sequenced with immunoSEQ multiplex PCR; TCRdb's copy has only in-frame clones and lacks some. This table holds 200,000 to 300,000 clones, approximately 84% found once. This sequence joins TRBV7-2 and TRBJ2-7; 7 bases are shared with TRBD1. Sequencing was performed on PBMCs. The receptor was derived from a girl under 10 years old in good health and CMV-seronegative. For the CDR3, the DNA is TGTGCCAGCAGCAGCAACAGGGGCGCCTACGAGCAGTACTTC. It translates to CASSSNRGAYEQYF.